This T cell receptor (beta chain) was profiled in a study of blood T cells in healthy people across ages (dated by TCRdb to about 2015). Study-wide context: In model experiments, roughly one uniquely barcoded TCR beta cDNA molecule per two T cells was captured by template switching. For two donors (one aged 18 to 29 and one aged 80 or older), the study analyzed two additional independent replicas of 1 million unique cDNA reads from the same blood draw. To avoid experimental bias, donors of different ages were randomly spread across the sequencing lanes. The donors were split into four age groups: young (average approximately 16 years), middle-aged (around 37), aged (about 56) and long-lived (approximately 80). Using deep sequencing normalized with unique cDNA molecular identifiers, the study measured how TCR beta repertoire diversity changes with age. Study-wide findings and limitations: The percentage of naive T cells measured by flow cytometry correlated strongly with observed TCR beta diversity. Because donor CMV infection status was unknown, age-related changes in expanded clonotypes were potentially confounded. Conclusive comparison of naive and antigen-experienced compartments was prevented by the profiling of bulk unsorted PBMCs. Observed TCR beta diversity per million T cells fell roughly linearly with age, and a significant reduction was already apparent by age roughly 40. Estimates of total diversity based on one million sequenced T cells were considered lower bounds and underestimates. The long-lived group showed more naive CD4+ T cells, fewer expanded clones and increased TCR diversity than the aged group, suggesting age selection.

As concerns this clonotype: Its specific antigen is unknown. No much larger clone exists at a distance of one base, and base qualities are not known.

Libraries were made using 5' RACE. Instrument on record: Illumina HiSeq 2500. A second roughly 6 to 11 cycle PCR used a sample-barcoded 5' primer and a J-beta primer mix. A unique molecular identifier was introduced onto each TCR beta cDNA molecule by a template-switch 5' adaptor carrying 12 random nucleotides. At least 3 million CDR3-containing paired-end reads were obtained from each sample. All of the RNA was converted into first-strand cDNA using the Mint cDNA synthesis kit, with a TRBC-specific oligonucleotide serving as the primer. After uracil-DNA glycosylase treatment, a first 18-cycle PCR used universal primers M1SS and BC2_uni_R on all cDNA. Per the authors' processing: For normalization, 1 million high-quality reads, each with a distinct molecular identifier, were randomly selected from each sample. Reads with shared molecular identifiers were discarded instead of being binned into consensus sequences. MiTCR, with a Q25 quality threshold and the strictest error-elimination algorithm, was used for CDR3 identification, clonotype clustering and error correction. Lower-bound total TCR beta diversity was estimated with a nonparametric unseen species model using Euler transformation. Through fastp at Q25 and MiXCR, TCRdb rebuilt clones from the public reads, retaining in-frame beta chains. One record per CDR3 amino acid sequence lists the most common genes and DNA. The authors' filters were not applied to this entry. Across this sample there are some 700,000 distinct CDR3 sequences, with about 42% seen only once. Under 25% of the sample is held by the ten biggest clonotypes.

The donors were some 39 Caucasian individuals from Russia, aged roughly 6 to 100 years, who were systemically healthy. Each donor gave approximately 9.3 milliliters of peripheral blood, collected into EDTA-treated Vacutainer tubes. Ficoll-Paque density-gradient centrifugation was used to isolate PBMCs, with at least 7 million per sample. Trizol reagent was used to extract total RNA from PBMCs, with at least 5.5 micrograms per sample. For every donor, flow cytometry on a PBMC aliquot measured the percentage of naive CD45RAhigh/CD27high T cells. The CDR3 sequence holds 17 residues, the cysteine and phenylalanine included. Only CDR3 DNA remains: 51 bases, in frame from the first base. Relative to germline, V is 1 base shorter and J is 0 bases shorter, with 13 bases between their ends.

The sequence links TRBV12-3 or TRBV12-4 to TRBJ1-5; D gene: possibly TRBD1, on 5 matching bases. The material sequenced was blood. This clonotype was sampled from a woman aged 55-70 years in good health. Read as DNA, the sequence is TGTGCCAGCAGTTTAGGGGGGGAGTCCTATAGCAATCAGCCCCAGCATTTT. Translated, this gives CASSLGGESYSNQPQHF.